This entry lists 15 T cell receptor beta chains sequenced from one sample in a study of Graves' ophthalmopathy and Graves' hyperthyroidism. As the template, RNA transcripts were used to amplify TCR beta CDR3 regions. The library came from an HTBI-primed first-round RT-PCR and a second-round multiplex PCR. TCRdb processed the multiplex PCR reads anew with MiXCR; each CDR3 protein has one entry. Here the sample spans some 210,000 distinct CDR3 sequences, under 30% being singletons. Material: peripheral blood. Receptors were obtained from a man aged 50 to 60 with Graves' ophthalmopathy.

The chain combines TRBV28 with TRBJ1-2, with no clear D. Trimming removed 5 bases from V and 5 bases from J, with 12 bases in between. The CDR3 sequence is 13 residues long. CDR1 and CDR2 from the germline V gene are MDHEN and SYDVKM. The CDR3 DNA follows: TGTGCCAGCAGTCTGACGGAGGGTTATGGCTACACCTTC. It is translated as CASSLTEGYGYTF.

This clonotype was observed many times. This chain's CDR3 is CATSDLEKETQYF. Here the CDR3 DNA reads TGTGCCACCAGTGATTTGGAGAAGGAGACCCAGTACTTC. The V and J genes are TRBV24-1 and TRBJ2-5; D not resolved. V lost 0 bases and J 5 bases, leaving 6 bases between the germline ends. Germline-derived CDR1 and CDR2 are KGHDR and SFDVKD. The CDR3 length is 13 residues.

This clonotype was seen repeatedly, ten times or more. This sequence joins TRBV28 and TRBJ1-6, with D perhaps matching TRBD1 (5 bases). V was pared by 6 bases and J by 5 bases, with 14 bases between. Germline CDR1 is MDHEN and CDR2 is SYDVKM. The CDR3 is 15 residues long. The CDR3 region is CASSPGGRDNSPLHF. CDR3 bases: TGTGCCAGCAGCCCAGGAGGCAGGGATAATTCACCCCTCCACTTT.

The chain joins TRBV6-5 to TRBJ2-7; 8 nucleotides agree with TRBD1. This CDR3 is 16 amino acids long. V lost 2 bases and J lost 2; bases outside the gene matches: 8. Germline CDR1 is MNHEY and CDR2 is SVGAGI. CDR3 DNA: TGTGCCAGCAGTTACCAGACAGGGGTTTACACCTACGAGCAGTACTTC. This sequence encodes CASSYQTGVYTYEQYF.

The table lists this clonotype with many counts. CDR3 nucleotide sequence: TGTGCCAGCAGCGTAAAGGGGAAGAACACTGAAGCTTTCTTT. Translating it yields CASSVKGKNTEAFF. This rearrangement joins TRBV9 to TRBJ1-1; perhaps TRBD1 as D (5 bases). The CDR3 is made up of 14 amino acids. V dropped 1 base and J dropped 1 base, with 8 bases sitting between them. CDR1 is SGDLS and CDR2 is YYNGEE in the germline V gene.

This clonotype was counted only a few times. The chain couples TRBV19 to TRBJ2-5; TRBD2 matches 7 bases. The germline gives CDR1 LNHDA, CDR2 SQIVND (reference sequence). This CDR3 spans 15 amino acids. V trimming: 6 bases; J trimming: 4 bases; junction bases outside the gene matches: 11. CDR3 sequence: CASRNLRDYTETQYF. The CDR3 DNA is TGTGCCAGTAGGAACCTCCGGGACTACACAGAGACCCAGTACTTC.

This clonotype was seen repeatedly, ten times or more. The gene calls are TRBV6-4 and TRBJ1-1; tentative D call: TRBD1 (5 bases). The CDR3 loop spans 15 amino acids. V lost 6 bases and J 0 bases, leaving 14 bases between the germline ends. In germline, CDR1 is MRHNA, CDR2 SNTAGT. CDR3 nucleotides: TGTGCCAGCAGGGCAGACAGAGATTTGAACACTGAAGCTTTCTTT. Residues: CASRADRDLNTEAFF.

The sample holds many counts of this clonotype. This sequence joins TRBV6-2 or TRBV6-3 and TRBJ2-7; 9 bases line up with TRBD2. J gave up 5 bases and V 2 bases, and 10 bases lay outside the gene matches. The CDR3 spans 16 residues. Germline CDR1 reads MNHEY; CDR2 reads SVGEGT. In DNA, the CDR3 is TGTGCCAGCAGTTACGAGTTAGGGACTAGCTCGAACGAGCAGTACTTC. Protein product: CASSYELGTSSNEQYF.

This clonotype was observed many times. The V and J genes are TRBV12-3 or TRBV12-4 and TRBJ2-7; D perhaps matches TRBD1 (6 bases). V lost 6 bases and J 3 bases, leaving 9 bases between the germline ends. CDR3 length: 12 residues. This chain's CDR3 is CASSVGGYEQYF. In nucleotides, the CDR3 is TGTGCCAGCAGCGTAGGGGGCTACGAGCAGTACTTC.

This clonotype was seen repeatedly, ten times or more. This chain joins TRBV4-3 and TRBJ2-5, with TRBD2 matching over 10 bases. Looked up from germline, CDR1 is LGHNA and CDR2 is YSLEER. The V and J ends lost 3 bases and 5 bases, in that order; junction bases with no gene match: 0. The CDR3 runs 13 residues. The CDR3, as DNA: TGCGCCAGCAGCCAGGGACTAGCGGAGACCCAGTACTTC. Its protein product is CASSQGLAETQYF.

This clonotype appeared many times. The CDR3 here is CASSFESGDGEQYF. The CDR3, as DNA: TGTGCCAGCAGTTTTGAGTCGGGAGACGGCGAGCAGTACTTC. The chain uses TRBV12-3 or TRBV12-4 and TRBJ2-7, with a possible D match to TRBD2 (6 bases). Trimming shortened V by 3 bases and J by 6 bases, and 15 bases separated the two germline ends. The CDR3 has 14 amino acids.

This clonotype showed up many times. The genes are TRBV10-3 and TRBJ2-7, with a weak D call TRBD1 (6 bases). The CDR3 has 13 amino acids. In germline, CDR1 is ENHRY, CDR2 SYGVKD. Trimming removed 4 bases from V and 5 bases from J, with 12 bases in between. The CDR3 nucleotides read TGTGCCATCAGTGTTTATACAGGGAACGAGCAGTACTTC. This gives the protein CAISVYTGNEQYF.

This chain uses TRBV6-1 with TRBJ2-7; no clear D. Germline CDR1 reads MNHNS; CDR2 reads SASEGT. V lost 6 bases to trimming and J lost 2 bases, with 11 bases between them. The CDR3 contains 13 residues. The chain's CDR3 is CASRSPGTYEQYF. In DNA form, the CDR3 reads TGTGCCAGCAGGAGTCCAGGAACCTACGAGCAGTACTTC.

This clonotype has ten or more counts. The chain recombines TRBV12-3 or TRBV12-4 with TRBJ1-2; no firm D call. The CDR3 spans 13 residues. Deletions cut 5 bases from V and 8 bases from J, with 15 bases between. Here the CDR3 reads CASSPRATGGYTF. Here the CDR3 DNA reads TGTGCCAGCAGTCCACGGGCCACGGGAGGCTACACCTTC.

The chain uses TRBV6-2 or TRBV6-3 and TRBJ1-1; D gene unclear. The length of the CDR3 is 16 residues. V shed 0 bases and J shed 1 base, with 12 bases lying between them. Germline V gene lookup returns CDR1 MNHEY and CDR2 SVGEGT. The CDR3 DNA follows: TGTGCCAGCAGTTACTCTCGCCGACGTCCGAACACTGAAGCTTTCTTT. Its translation is CASSYSRRRPNTEAFF.